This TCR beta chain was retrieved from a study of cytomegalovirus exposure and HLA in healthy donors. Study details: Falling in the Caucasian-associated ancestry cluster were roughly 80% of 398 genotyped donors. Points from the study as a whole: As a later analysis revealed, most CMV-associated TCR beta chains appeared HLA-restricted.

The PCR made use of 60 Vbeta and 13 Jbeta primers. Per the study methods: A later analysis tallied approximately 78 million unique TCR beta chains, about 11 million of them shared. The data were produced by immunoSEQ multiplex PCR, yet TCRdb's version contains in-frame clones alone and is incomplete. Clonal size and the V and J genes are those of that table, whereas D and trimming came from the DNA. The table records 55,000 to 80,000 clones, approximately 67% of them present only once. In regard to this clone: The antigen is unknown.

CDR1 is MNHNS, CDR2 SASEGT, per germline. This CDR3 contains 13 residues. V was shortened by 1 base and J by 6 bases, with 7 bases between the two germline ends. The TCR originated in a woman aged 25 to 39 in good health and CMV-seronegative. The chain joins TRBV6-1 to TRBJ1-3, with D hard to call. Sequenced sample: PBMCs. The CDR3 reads CASSEGGVNTIYF. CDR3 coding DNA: TGTGCCAGCAGTGAAGGGGGAGTAAACACCATATATTTT.